The sequence of this T cell receptor (beta chain) was determined in a study of technical replicates of blood from a handful of donors. The CDR3 covers 15 residues. J lost 4 bases, V lost 4 bases, and 9 bases had no gene match. Per the germline V gene, CDR1 is SGDLS and CDR2 is YYNGEE. Here immunoSEQ multiplex PCR was the method, and the copy in TCRdb shows in-frame clones only, minus some. This sample has about 14,000 clones, with 80% to 90% found just once. The clonotype comes from a human donor in good health. Sequencing was carried out using PBMCs. This sequence joins TRBV9 and TRBJ2-7; 9 bases are a match to TRBD2. DNA for the CDR3: TGTGCCAGCAGCCCTGCCCTAGCGGGAAGGTACGAGCAGTACTTC. It yields the protein CASSPALAGRYEQYF.